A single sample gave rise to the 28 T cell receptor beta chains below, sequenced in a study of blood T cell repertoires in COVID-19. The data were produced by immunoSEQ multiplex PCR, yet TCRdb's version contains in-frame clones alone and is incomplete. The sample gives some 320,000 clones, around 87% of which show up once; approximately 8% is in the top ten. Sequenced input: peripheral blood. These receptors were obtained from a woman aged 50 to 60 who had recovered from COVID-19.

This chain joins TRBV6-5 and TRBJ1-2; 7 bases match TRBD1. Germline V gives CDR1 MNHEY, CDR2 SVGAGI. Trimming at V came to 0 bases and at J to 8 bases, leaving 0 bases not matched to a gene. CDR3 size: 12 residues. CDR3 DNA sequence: TGTGCCAGCAGTTACTCAGGGGGCGGCTACACCTTC. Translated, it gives CASSYSGGGYTF.

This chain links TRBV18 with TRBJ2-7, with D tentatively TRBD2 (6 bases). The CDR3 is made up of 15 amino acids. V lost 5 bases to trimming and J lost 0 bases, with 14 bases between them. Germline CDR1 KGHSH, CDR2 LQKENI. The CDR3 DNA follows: TGTGCCAGCTCATTGGGACTTTCCGTCTCCTACGAGCAGTACTTC. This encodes CASSLGLSVSYEQYF.

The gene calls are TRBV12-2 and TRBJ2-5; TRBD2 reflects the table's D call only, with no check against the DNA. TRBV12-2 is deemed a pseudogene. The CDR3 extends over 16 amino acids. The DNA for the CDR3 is TGTGCAAGTCGCCAAGGACCGGGAAAAAGGGAAGAGACCCAGTACTTC. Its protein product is CASRQGPGKREETQYF.

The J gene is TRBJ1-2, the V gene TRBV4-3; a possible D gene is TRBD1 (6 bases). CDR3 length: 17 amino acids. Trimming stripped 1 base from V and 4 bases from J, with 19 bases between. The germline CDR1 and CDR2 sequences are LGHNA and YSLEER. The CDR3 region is CASSQGSRNPGAYGYTF. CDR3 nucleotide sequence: TGCGCCAGCAGCCAAGGGTCGCGGAACCCAGGGGCCTATGGCTACACCTTC.

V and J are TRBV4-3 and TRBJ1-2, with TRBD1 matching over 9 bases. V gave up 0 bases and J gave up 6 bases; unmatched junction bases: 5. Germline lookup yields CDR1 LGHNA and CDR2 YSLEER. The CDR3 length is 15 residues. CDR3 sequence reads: CASSQESGTGHGYTF. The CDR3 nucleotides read TGCGCCAGCAGCCAAGAGTCCGGGACAGGGCATGGCTACACCTTC.

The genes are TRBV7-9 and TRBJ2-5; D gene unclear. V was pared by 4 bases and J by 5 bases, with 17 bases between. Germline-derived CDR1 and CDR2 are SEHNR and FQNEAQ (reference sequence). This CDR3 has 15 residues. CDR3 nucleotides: TGTGCCAGCAGCTCGCCGACAACCCGACGGGAGACCCAGTACTTC. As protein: CASSSPTTRRETQYF.

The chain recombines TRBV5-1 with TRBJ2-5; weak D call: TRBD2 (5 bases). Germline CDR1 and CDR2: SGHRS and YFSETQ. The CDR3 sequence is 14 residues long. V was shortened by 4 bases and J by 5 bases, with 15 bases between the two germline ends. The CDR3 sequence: CASSQRTRDETQYF. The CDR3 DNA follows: TGCGCCAGCAGCCAGCGGACCCGGGATGAGACCCAGTACTTC.

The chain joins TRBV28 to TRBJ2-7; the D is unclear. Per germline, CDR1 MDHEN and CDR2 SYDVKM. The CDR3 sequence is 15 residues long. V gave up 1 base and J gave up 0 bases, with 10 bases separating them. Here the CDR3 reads CASSLSLRSSYEQYF. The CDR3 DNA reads TGTGCCAGCAGTTTATCCCTTAGGAGCTCCTACGAGCAGTACTTC. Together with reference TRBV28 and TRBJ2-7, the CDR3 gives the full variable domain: DVKVTQSSRYLVKRTGEKVFLECVQDMDHENMFWYRQDPGLGLRLIYFSYDVKMKEKGDIPEGYSVSREKKERFSLILESASTNQTSMYLCASSLSLRSSYEQYFGPGTRLTVT.

CDR3 in DNA: TGTGCCACCAGCAGAGATGGACAGGGGGCTGAAAAACTGTTTTTT. It is translated as CATSRDGQGAEKLFF. The chain carries TRBV15 and TRBJ1-4; 11 bases match TRBD1. Germline CDR1 and CDR2: LNHNV and YYDKDF (reference sequence). CDR3 length: 15 amino acids. The V and J ends lost 0 bases and 7 bases, in that order; junction bases with no gene match: 1.

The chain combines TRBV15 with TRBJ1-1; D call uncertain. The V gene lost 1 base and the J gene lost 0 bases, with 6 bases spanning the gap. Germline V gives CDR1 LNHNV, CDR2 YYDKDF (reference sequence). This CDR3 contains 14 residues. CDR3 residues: CATSRAIMNTEAFF. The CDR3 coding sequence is TGTGCCACCAGCAGAGCTATAATGAACACTGAAGCTTTCTTT.

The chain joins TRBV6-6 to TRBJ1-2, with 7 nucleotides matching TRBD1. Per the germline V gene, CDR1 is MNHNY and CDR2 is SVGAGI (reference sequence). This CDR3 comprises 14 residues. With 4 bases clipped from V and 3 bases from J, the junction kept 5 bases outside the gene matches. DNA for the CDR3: TGTGCCAGCAGTTCCAGGGGGGCTGACTATGGCTACACCTTC. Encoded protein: CASSSRGADYGYTF.

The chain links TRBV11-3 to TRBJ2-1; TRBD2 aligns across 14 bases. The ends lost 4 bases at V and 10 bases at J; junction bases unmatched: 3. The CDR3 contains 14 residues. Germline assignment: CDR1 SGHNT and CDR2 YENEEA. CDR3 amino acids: CASSSGLAGEEQFF. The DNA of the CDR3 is TGTGCCAGCAGCTCGGGACTAGCGGGGGAAGAGCAGTTCTTC. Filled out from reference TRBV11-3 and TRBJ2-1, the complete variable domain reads EAGVVQSPRYKIIEKKQPVAFWCNPISGHNTLYWYLQNLGQGPELLIRYENEEAVDDSQLPKDRFSAERLKGVDSTLKIQPAELGDSAVYLCASSSGLAGEEQFFGPGTRLTVL.

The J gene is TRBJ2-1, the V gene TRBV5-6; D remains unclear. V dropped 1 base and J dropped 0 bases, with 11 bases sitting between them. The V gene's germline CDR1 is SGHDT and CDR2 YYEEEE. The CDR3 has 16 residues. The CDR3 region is CASSLLGSSSYNEQFF. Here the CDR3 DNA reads TGTGCCAGCAGCTTGCTAGGATCCAGCTCCTACAATGAGCAGTTCTTC.

CDR3 in DNA: TGTGCCTGGTCCACGGGGGTCCTGGCTGAAGCTTTCTTT. Translated: CAWSTGVLAEAFF. The rearrangement uses TRBV30 and TRBJ1-1, with a tentative D call TRBD1 (5 bases). V dropped 5 bases and J dropped 6 bases, with 16 bases sitting between them. Germline CDR1 and CDR2: GTSNPN and SVGIG (reference sequence). The CDR3 is 13 amino acids.

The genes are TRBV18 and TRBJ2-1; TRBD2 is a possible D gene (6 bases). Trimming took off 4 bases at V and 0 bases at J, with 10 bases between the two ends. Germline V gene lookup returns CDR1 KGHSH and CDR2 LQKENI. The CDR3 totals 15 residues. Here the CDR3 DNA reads TGTGCCAGCTCACACGACGGGAGCTCCTACAATGAGCAGTTCTTC. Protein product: CASSHDGSSYNEQFF.

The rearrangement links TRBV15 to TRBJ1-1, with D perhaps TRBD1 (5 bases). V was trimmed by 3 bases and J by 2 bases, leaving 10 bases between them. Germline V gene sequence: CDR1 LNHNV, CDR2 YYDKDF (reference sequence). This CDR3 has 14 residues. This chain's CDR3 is CATSRGQGNTEAFF. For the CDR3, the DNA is TGTGCCACCAGCAGGGGGCAGGGTAACACTGAAGCTTTCTTT.

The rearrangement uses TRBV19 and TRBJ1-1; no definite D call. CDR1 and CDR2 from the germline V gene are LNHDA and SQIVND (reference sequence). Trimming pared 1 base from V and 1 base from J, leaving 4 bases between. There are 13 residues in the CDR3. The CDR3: CASSIARNTEAFF. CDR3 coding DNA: TGTGCCAGTAGTATAGCCAGGAACACTGAAGCTTTCTTT.

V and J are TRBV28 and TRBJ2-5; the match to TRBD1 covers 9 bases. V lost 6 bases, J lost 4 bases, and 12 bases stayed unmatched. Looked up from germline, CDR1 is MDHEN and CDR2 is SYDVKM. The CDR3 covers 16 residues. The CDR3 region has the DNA TGTGCCAGCAGCCTACCTTTGGGACAGGGAGGAGAGACCCAGTACTTC. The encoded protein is CASSLPLGQGGETQYF. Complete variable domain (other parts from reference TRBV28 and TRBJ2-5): DVKVTQSSRYLVKRTGEKVFLECVQDMDHENMFWYRQDPGLGLRLIYFSYDVKMKEKGDIPEGYSVSREKKERFSLILESASTNQTSMYLCASSLPLGQGGETQYFGPGTRLLVL.

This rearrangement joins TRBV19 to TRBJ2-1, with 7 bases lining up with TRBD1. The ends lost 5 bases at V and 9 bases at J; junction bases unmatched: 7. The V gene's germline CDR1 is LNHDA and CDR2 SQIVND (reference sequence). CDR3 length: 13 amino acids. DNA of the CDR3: TGTGCCAGTAGTCTGGACAGGACGGGTGAGCAGTTCTTC. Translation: CASSLDRTGEQFF.

The CDR3 loop reads CATSDFSGQGAGEQFF. In nucleotides, the CDR3 is TGTGCCACCAGTGATTTCTCTGGACAGGGGGCCGGTGAGCAGTTCTTC. The chain recombines TRBV24-1 with TRBJ2-1, with 11 nucleotides matching TRBD1. Germline lookup yields CDR1 KGHDR and CDR2 SFDVKD. The trim removed 1 base at V and 9 bases at J, leaving 7 bases unmatched. There are 16 residues in the CDR3.

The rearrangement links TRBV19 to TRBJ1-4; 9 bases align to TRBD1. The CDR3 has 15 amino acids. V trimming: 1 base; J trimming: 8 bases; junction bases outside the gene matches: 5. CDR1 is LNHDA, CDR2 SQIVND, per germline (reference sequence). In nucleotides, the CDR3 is TGTGCCAGTAGTATAGTAACAGGGGGCTACGAAAAACTGTTTTTT. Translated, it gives CASSIVTGGYEKLFF.

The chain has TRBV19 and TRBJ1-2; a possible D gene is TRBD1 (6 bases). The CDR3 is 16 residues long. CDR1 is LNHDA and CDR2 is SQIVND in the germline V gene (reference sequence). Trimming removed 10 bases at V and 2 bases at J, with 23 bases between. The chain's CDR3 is CATRPYRETINYGYTF. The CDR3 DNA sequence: TGTGCCACCAGACCTTACAGGGAAACCATAAACTATGGCTACACCTTC.

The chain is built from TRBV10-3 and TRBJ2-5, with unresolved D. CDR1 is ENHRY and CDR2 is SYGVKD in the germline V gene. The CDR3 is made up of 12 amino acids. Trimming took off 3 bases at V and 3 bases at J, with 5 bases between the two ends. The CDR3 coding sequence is TGTGCCATCAGTGATAGTGAAGAGACCCAGTACTTC. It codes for CAISDSEETQYF.

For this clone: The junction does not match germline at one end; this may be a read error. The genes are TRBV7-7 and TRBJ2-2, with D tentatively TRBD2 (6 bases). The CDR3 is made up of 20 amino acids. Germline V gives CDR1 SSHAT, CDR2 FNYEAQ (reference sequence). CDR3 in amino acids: CASTDTRPKPMGGNTGELFF. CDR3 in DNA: TGTGCTAGCACCGACACAAGACCAAAACCCATGGGGGGGAACACCGGGGAGCTGTTTTTT.

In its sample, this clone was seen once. CDR3 sequence (DNA): TGTGCCAGCAGCCAACCCACTTATGCGGGGGGAGCCATCGGGACCCAGTACTTC. Translation: CASSQPTYAGGAIGTQYF. The V gene is TRBV3-1 (or the pseudogene TRBV3-2), the J gene TRBJ2-5; 8 nucleotides line up with TRBD2. This CDR3 is 18 amino acids long. With 2 bases clipped from V and 7 bases from J, the junction kept 18 bases outside the gene matches. Per the germline V gene, CDR1 is LGHDT and CDR2 is YNNKEL (reference sequence).

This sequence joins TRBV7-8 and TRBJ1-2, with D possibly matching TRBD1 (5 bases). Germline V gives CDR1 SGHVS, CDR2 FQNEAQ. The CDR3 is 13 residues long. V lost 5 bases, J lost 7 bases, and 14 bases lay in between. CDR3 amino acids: CASSRPGGGGYTF. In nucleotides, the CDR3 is TGTGCCAGCAGCCGCCCGGGGGGTGGTGGCTACACCTTC. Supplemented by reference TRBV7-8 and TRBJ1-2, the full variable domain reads GAGVSQSPRYKVAKRGQDVALRCDPISGHVSLFWYQQALGQGPEFLTYFQNEAQLDKSGLPSDRFFAERPEGSVSTLKIQRTQQEDSAVYLCASSRPGGGGYTFGSGTRLTVV.

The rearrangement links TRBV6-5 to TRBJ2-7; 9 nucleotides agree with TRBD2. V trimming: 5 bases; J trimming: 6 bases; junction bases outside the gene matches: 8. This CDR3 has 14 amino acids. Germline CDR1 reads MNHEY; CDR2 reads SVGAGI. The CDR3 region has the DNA TGTGCCAGCAGTCAGGGACTAGCCACCGGCGAGCAGTACTTC. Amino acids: CASSQGLATGEQYF.

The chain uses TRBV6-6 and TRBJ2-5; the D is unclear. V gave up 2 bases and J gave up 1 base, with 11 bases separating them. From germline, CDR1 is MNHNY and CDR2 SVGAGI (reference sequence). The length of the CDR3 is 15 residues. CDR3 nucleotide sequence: TGTGCCAGCAGTTACGCGAGGCCCGTCCAAGAGACCCAGTACTTC. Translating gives CASSYARPVQETQYF.